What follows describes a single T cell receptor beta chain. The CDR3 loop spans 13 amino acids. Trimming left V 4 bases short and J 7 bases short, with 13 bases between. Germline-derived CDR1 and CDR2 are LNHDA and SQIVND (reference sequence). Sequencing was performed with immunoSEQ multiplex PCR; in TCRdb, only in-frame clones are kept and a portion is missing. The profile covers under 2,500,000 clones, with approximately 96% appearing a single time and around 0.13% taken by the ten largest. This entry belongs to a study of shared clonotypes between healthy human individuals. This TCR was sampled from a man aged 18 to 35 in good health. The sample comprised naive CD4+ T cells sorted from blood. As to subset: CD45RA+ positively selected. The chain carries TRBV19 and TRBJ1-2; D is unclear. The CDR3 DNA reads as TGTGCCAGTAGTACCCAAGGGTCCCGTGGCTACACCTTC. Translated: CASSTQGSRGYTF.